This T cell receptor (beta chain) was identified during a study of T cell changes during pregnancy in multiple sclerosis. Profiling relied on immunoSEQ multiplex PCR, and the TCRdb table lists in-frame clones only, not all of them. This sample has around 130,000 clones; 93% occur once, and the top ten carry less than 7.5%. CDR3 size: 19 residues. V was clipped by 1 base and J by 2 bases; unmatched bases: 17. Germline CDR1 and CDR2: SGHRS and YFSETQ. V is TRBV5-1 and J is TRBJ2-5, with TRBD2 matching over 7 bases. The starting material was peripheral blood, obtained before pregnancy. The TCR was taken from a female donor with multiple sclerosis, enrolled in a pregnancy study. The CDR3 loop reads CASSLQIWTSGMSQETQYF. The DNA for the CDR3 is TGCGCCAGCAGCTTGCAAATCTGGACTAGTGGCATGTCTCAAGAGACCCAGTACTTC.